The rows below give T cell receptor beta chains drawn from one sample of a study of T cell responses to AZD1222 COVID-19 vaccine. Assay: immunoSEQ multiplex PCR; the TCRdb copy retains only in-frame clones and omits some. Found here are 95,000 to 150,000 clones, 75% to 90% of them singletons; the top ten hold 2.6%. Sequenced material: peripheral blood, taken 28 days after the second AZD1222 dose. The source of these receptors is an adult who received the AZD1222 COVID-19 vaccine. Each CDR3 is given with its conserved first and last residue. The D gene is left open where the match is weak. Expanded clones get a size class; other rows say once, few or many, or leave the size out.

clone size: many; V gene: TRBV9; D gene: NA; J gene: TRBJ1-6; CDR3 protein: CASSPAPFYNSPLHF; CDR3 DNA: TGTGCCAGCAGCCCAGCCCCCTTTTATAATTCACCCCTCCACTTT
clone size: few; V gene: TRBV5-1; D gene: NA; J gene: TRBJ2-7; CDR3 protein: CASSLEGRLYYEQYF; CDR3 DNA: TGCGCCAGCAGCTTGGAGGGCAGGCTTTACTACGAGCAGTACTTC
clone size: NA; V gene: TRBV4-2; D gene: NA; J gene: TRBJ1-3; CDR3 protein: CASSQVVRGFSGNTIYF; CDR3 DNA: TGTGCCAGCAGCCAAGTGGTCAGGGGTTTCTCTGGAAACACCATATATTTT
clone size: NA; V gene: TRBV5-1; D gene: NA; J gene: TRBJ1-4; CDR3 protein: CASSSGGFNEKLFF; CDR3 DNA: TGCGCCAGCAGCTCGGGAGGCTTTAATGAAAAACTGTTTTTT
clone size: NA; V gene: TRBV11-3; D gene: NA; J gene: TRBJ1-1; CDR3 protein: CASSLGSGEAFF; CDR3 DNA: TGTGCCAGCAGCTTAGGGTCCGGTGAAGCTTTCTTT
clone size: NA; V gene: TRBV27; D gene: TRBD1; J gene: TRBJ2-3; CDR3 protein: CASSLRQGFREADTQYF; CDR3 DNA: TGTGCCAGCAGTCTCCGACAGGGTTTTCGCGAGGCAGATACGCAGTATTTT
clone size: few; V gene: TRBV2; D gene: NA; J gene: TRBJ2-5; CDR3 protein: CASHRDGGETQYF; CDR3 DNA: TGTGCCAGCCACAGGGACGGAGGGGAGACCCAGTACTTC
clone size: once; V gene: TRBV2; D gene: NA; J gene: TRBJ2-2; CDR3 protein: CASSEQSPGHPIGELFF; CDR3 DNA: TGTGCCAGCAGTGAACAATCCCCGGGACACCCGATCGGGGAGCTGTTTTTT
clone size: NA; V gene: TRBV5-1; D gene: NA; J gene: TRBJ1-2; CDR3 protein: CASRDVQGTNYGYTF; CDR3 DNA: TGCGCCAGCAGAGATGTTCAGGGCACCAACTATGGCTACACCTTC
clone size: NA; V gene: TRBV7-8; D gene: NA; J gene: TRBJ2-7; CDR3 protein: CASSRPGGEQYF; CDR3 DNA: TGTGCCAGCAGCAGACCAGGAGGCGAGCAGTACTTC
clone size: NA; V gene: TRBV4-2; D gene: NA; J gene: TRBJ2-3; CDR3 protein: CASSLGRGTTDTQYF; CDR3 DNA: TGTGCCAGCAGCCTAGGTCGTGGAACCACAGATACGCAGTATTTT
clone size: NA; V gene: TRBV5-4; D gene: NA; J gene: TRBJ2-7; CDR3 protein: CASSLGQRPYEQYF; CDR3 DNA: TGTGCCAGCAGCTTGGGTCAGAGGCCCTACGAGCAGTACTTC
clone size: NA; V gene: TRBV14; D gene: TRBD1; J gene: TRBJ1-2; CDR3 protein: CASSQVIQGDGYTF; CDR3 DNA: TGTGCCAGCAGCCAAGTGATACAGGGGGATGGCTACACCTTC
clone size: once; V gene: TRBV11-2; D gene: NA; J gene: TRBJ1-4; CDR3 protein: CASSFTGANEKLFF; CDR3 DNA: TGTGCCAGCAGCTTTACCGGGGCCAATGAAAAACTGTTTTTT
clone size: NA; V gene: TRBV18; D gene: NA; J gene: TRBJ2-7; CDR3 protein: CASSPESWRGSSYEQYF; CDR3 DNA: TGTGCCAGCTCCCCCGAATCGTGGCGGGGTAGCTCCTACGAGCAGTACTTC
clone size: NA; V gene: TRBV19; D gene: NA; J gene: TRBJ2-1; CDR3 protein: CASSRQYNEQFF; CDR3 DNA: TGTGCCAGTAGTAGGCAGTACAATGAGCAGTTCTTC
clone size: NA; V gene: TRBV7-2; D gene: TRBD1; J gene: TRBJ1-2; CDR3 protein: CASSSNRGLGNGYTF; CDR3 DNA: TGTGCCAGCAGCTCGAACAGGGGGCTAGGCAATGGCTACACCTTC
clone size: NA; V gene: TRBV3-1/TRBV3-2; D gene: NA; J gene: TRBJ1-1; CDR3 protein: CASSPWENTEAFF; CDR3 DNA: TGTGCCAGCAGCCCGTGGGAAAACACTGAAGCTTTCTTT
clone size: few; V gene: TRBV19; D gene: TRBD1; J gene: TRBJ1-1; CDR3 protein: CASSILPGQVIGSEAFF; CDR3 DNA: TGTGCCAGTAGCATCCTCCCGGGACAGGTAATCGGGTCTGAAGCTTTCTTT
clone size: NA; V gene: TRBV19; D gene: NA; J gene: TRBJ1-3; CDR3 protein: CASTSGLGSGNTIYF; CDR3 DNA: TGTGCCAGTACTTCTGGCCTAGGGTCTGGAAACACCATATATTTT